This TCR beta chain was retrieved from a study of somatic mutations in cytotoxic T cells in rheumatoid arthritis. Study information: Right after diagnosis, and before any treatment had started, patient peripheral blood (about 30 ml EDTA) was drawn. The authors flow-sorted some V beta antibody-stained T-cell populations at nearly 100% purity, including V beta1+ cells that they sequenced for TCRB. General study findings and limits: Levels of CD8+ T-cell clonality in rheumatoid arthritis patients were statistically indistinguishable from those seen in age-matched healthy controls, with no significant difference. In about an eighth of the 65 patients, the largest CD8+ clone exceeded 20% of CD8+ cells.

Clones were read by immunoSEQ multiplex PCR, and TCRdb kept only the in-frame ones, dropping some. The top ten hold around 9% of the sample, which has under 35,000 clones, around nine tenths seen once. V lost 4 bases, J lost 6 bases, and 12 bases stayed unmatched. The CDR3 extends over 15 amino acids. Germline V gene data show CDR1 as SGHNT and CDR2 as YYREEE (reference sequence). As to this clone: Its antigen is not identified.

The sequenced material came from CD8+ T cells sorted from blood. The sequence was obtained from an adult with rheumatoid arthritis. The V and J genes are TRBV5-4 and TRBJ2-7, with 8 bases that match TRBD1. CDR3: CASSDLGQGPFEQYF. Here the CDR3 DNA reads TGTGCCAGCAGCGACCTTGGACAGGGCCCATTCGAGCAGTACTTC. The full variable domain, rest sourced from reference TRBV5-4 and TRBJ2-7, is ETGVTQSPTHLIKTRGQQVTLRCSSQSGHNTVSWYQQALGQGPQFIFQYYREEENGRGNFPPRFSGLQFPNYSSELNVNALELDDSALYLCASSDLGQGPFEQYFGPGTRLTVT.